One and the same sample provided the 17 T cell receptor beta chains below, sequenced in a study of identical twins. TCRdb fed the 5' RACE reads into MiXCR, producing one record per CDR3 protein. This sample has more than 1.5 million distinct CDR3 sequences; about 31% occur once, and the top ten carry about 0.27%. The sequenced sample was cord blood. These receptors originate from a newborn girl in good health.

This clonotype has ten or more counts. The chain employs TRBV29-1 and TRBJ2-7; TRBD1 matches at 9 bases. The germline CDR1 and CDR2 sequences are SQVTM and ANQGSEA. Trimming took 3 bases from V and 2 from J; bases not matched to a gene: 5. This CDR3 has 14 residues. CDR3 DNA sequence: TGCAGCGTTGAGGACAGGGGAGGCGCCTACGAGCAGTACTTC. Encoded protein: CSVEDRGGAYEQYF.

The chain employs TRBV6-6 and TRBJ2-7, with D uncertain. The CDR3 contains 13 residues. Between the trimmed V and J ends, which lost 4 bases and 3 bases, there was a span of 10 bases. Germline V gives CDR1 MNHNY, CDR2 SVGAGI (reference sequence). The CDR3 spells CASSSAQIYEQYF. CDR3 nucleotides: TGTGCCAGCAGTTCGGCACAGATCTACGAGCAGTACTTC.

Here the CDR3 reads CASSPGQGSTNEKLFF. In DNA form, the CDR3 reads TGTGCCAGCAGCCCAGGGCAGGGATCAACTAATGAAAAACTGTTTTTT. V usage is TRBV7-2 and J usage is TRBJ1-4, with D perhaps matching TRBD1 (5 bases). With 5 bases removed from V and 0 bases from J, the gap between germline ends came to 13 bases. Germline assignment: CDR1 SGHTA and CDR2 FQGNSA. This CDR3 has 16 amino acids.

The V and J genes are TRBV25-1 and TRBJ2-5; 9 bases align to TRBD2. J lost 1 base, V lost 4 bases, and 4 bases had no gene match. The CDR3 consists of 15 residues. Per the germline V gene, CDR1 is MGHDK and CDR2 is SYGVNS. This chain's CDR3 is CASSGPSGTQETQYF. The CDR3 DNA reads as TGTGCCAGCAGTGGTCCTAGCGGGACCCAAGAGACCCAGTACTTC.

V gene TRBV25-1 combines with J gene TRBJ2-3, with D possibly being TRBD1 or TRBD2 (5 bases each). The CDR3 is 16 amino acids. The ends were cut back, 2 bases at V and 1 base at J, with 13 bases in the middle. CDR1 and CDR2 (germline): MGHDK, SYGVNS. The CDR3: CASSEEGQGRTDTQYF. In DNA, the CDR3 is TGTGCCAGCAGTGAAGAGGGTCAGGGCCGCACAGATACGCAGTATTTT.

The rearrangement joins TRBV9 to TRBJ2-3; either TRBD1 or TRBD2 may fit D (7 bases each). CDR1 SGDLS and CDR2 YYNGEE come from the germline V gene. Trimming pared 0 bases from V and 5 bases from J, leaving 19 bases between. The CDR3 length is 17 residues. CDR3 bases: TGTGCCAGCAGCGTAGAGGGGGCGGGAGTATGGGGAGATACGCAGTATTTT. Its protein is CASSVEGAGVWGDTQYF.

The chain joins TRBV7-9 to TRBJ2-7, with TRBD2 matching 7 bases. Losses at the gene ends were 1 base for V and 0 bases for J; bases not matched to a gene: 6. CDR1 is SEHNR and CDR2 is FQNEAQ in the germline V gene (reference sequence). CDR3 length: 16 amino acids. CDR3 bases: TGTGCCAGCAGCTTAGTGGGGGGGACGGTCTCCTACGAGCAGTACTTC. Encoded protein: CASSLVGGTVSYEQYF.

The chain carries TRBV10-2 and TRBJ2-5, with 10 nucleotides matching TRBD1. The V segment lost 2 bases and the J segment 2 bases; nucleotides outside the gene matches: 5. The CDR3 consists of 16 residues. The V gene's germline CDR1 is WSHSY and CDR2 SAAADI. CDR3 nucleotides: TGCGCCAGCAGTGAGCGAGACAGGGGGCGACAAGAGACCCAGTACTTC. Its translation: CASSERDRGRQETQYF.

The chain uses TRBV2 and TRBJ1-2; perhaps TRBD1 as D (6 bases). Per germline, CDR1 SNHLY and CDR2 FYNNEI. The germline V and J ends were trimmed by 7 bases and 4 bases, with 13 bases remaining between them. The CDR3 has 13 residues. The CDR3, as DNA: TGTGCCAGCACGGGCCAGGGGTTCTATGGCTACACCTTC. This translates into CASTGQGFYGYTF.

The genes are TRBV7-2 and TRBJ2-7; 12 bases agree with TRBD2. The CDR3 has 19 residues. J gave up 5 bases and V 1 base, and 15 bases lay outside the gene matches. The germline gives CDR1 SGHTA, CDR2 FQGNSA. The CDR3 region has the DNA TGTGCCAGCAGCTTAGGATCCGGACTAGCGGGACGTTCATGGGACGAGCAGTACTTC. This translates into CASSLGSGLAGRSWDEQYF.

Concerning this clonotype itself: A read error is the likely source, as a far larger clone sits one nucleotide away. The genes are TRBV27 and TRBJ2-1; 7 positions match TRBD2. There are 13 residues in the CDR3. Germline V gene data show CDR1 as MNHEY and CDR2 as SMNVEV (reference sequence). CDR3 DNA sequence: TGTGCCAGCAGTTTAGCGGGAGACAATGGGCAGTTCTTC. Amino acids: CASSLAGDNGQFF.

The chain combines TRBV4-2 with TRBJ2-1, with 8 bases matching TRBD2. The CDR3 has 16 residues. The germline gives CDR1 LGHNA, CDR2 YNFKEQ. Trimming removed 1 base from V and 7 bases from J; junction bases left unmatched: 9. The CDR3 sequence: CASSQARGGGRNEQFF. CDR3 nucleotide sequence: TGTGCCAGCAGCCAAGCGCGCGGCGGGGGGAGAAATGAGCAGTTCTTC.

DNA for the CDR3: TGTGCCAGCAGTGTGATAGCGAGAGGCAATGAGCAGTTCTTC. This encodes CASSVIARGNEQFF. The chain links TRBV2 to TRBJ2-1; tentatively, D is TRBD2 (5 bases). Between the trimmed V and J ends, which lost 4 bases and 6 bases, there was a span of 13 bases. The CDR3 is 14 residues long. Germline assignment: CDR1 SNHLY and CDR2 FYNNEI.

This clonotype was seen a handful of times. V and J are TRBV20-1 and TRBJ2-3; 8 bases map to TRBD2. Germline-derived CDR1 and CDR2 are DFQATT and SNEGSKA (reference sequence). V shed 3 bases, J shed 0 bases, and the junction held 8 bases outside the gene matches. The CDR3 has 16 residues. The CDR3, as DNA: TGCAGTGCTAGCCGCCCAGCTAGCGGGAGCACAGATACGCAGTATTTT. Protein: CSASRPASGSTDTQYF.

This clonotype came up a few times. This chain joins TRBV6-5 and TRBJ2-7, with D uncertain. The CDR3 runs 14 residues. The germline V gene encodes CDR1 MNHEY and CDR2 SVGAGI. V lost 4 bases and J 3 bases, leaving 13 bases between the germline ends. CDR3 coding DNA: TGTGCCAGCAGTTCCTTTTCCCTACACTACGAGCAGTACTTC. Protein sequence: CASSSFSLHYEQYF.

The chain employs TRBV20-1 and TRBJ1-5; D possibly corresponds to TRBD1 (5 bases). V was cut by 6 bases and J by 0 bases, with 12 bases left in between. CDR1 and CDR2 from the germline V gene are DFQATT and SNEGSKA (reference sequence). This CDR3 spans 14 amino acids. CDR3 DNA sequence: TGCAGTGCCCACGGGGCTTATAGCAATCAGCCCCAGCATTTT. Protein product: CSAHGAYSNQPQHF.

This clonotype was seen repeatedly, ten times or more. The chain is built from TRBV20-1 and TRBJ2-5, with unresolved D. Trimming left V 5 bases short and J 0 bases short, with 4 bases between. The CDR3 is 11 residues long. CDR1 and CDR2 (germline): DFQATT, SNEGSKA (reference sequence). CDR3 nucleotide sequence: TGCAGTGCTGGACACCAAGAGACCCAGTACTTC. Translation: CSAGHQETQYF.